This T cell receptor (beta chain) was captured by sequencing in a study of control samples from healthy donors and cancer patients. The table lists this clone with a count of one. The CDR3 runs 19 residues. V was cut by 0 bases and J by 1 base, with 19 bases left in between. Germline assignment: CDR1 MNHEY and CDR2 SVGEGT. Profiled with immunoSEQ multiplex PCR; TCRdb holds only in-frame clones, not every one. The repertoire consists of some 74,000 clones, with about 94% occurring once and the leading ten covering 2.5% to 3%. The sequenced sample consisted of blood. The chain uses TRBV6-2 or TRBV6-3 and TRBJ1-5; TRBD1 might be the D (5 bases). This receptor was taken from a woman aged 25 to 39 in good health. The CDR3 DNA sequence: TGTGCCAGCAGTTACTCAAAATATGACAGTTTCACGAGCAATCAGCCCCAGCATTTT. Translation: CASSYSKYDSFTSNQPQHF.